Below, one TCR beta chain is given with its context. The sample comes from a study of blood T cell repertoires in COVID-19. Turning to the study itself: Samples representing acute and convalescent COVID-19 were sourced from the United States, Italy and Spain. In each case, the material was cDNA or gDNA derived from T cells, B-cell-depleted T cells, or PBMCs.

This CDR3 has 14 residues. The V and J ends lost 6 bases and 9 bases, in that order; junction bases with no gene match: 8. Germline V gene sequence: CDR1 SGHRS, CDR2 YFSETQ. In the study's own analysis: Nucleated cell counts were estimated from reference gene primer amplification. Measured with immunoSEQ multiplex PCR; TCRdb has only the in-frame clones, and not every one. For V, J and clone size, that table is used; D and trimming come from the DNA. This sample has about 17,000 clones; over 70% occur once, and the top ten carry approximately 25%. The source is a woman in her 70s with active COVID-19. V is TRBV5-1 and J is TRBJ2-1; 11 nucleotides agree with TRBD2. The sample comprised peripheral blood. The chain's CDR3 is CASNRGLAGFEQFF. Written as DNA, the CDR3 is TGCGCCAGCAACCGAGGACTAGCGGGCTTTGAGCAGTTCTTC.